Listed here are 27 T cell receptor beta chains from one sample, sequenced in a study of blood T cell repertoires in COVID-19. Repertoires were generated with immunoSEQ multiplex PCR, while TCRdb's copy carries only in-frame clones and drops some. There are approximately 200,000 clones in the sample; roughly 88% occur only once, and over 3.5% lies in the top ten. Material: PBMCs or T cells enriched from blood (not recorded which). These receptors originate from a woman in her thirties who had been exposed to COVID-19.

The J gene is TRBJ2-1, the V gene TRBV13, with 14 bases identical to TRBD2. This CDR3 has 20 amino acids. V dropped 4 bases and J dropped 1; count of bases not matched to a gene: 12. Germline CDR1 PRHDT, CDR2 FYEKMQ (reference sequence). The CDR3 bases are TGTGCCAGCAGCTCCTACACGCGGACTAGCGGGAGGAGGTCCTACAATGAGCAGTTCTTC. It codes for CASSSYTRTSGRRSYNEQFF.

The chain has TRBV18 and TRBJ2-3; 7 bases agree with TRBD1. Trimming removed 6 bases from V and 4 bases from J; junction bases left unmatched: 10. The CDR3 extends over 15 amino acids. Germline V CDR1 and CDR2: KGHSH, LQKENI. The CDR3: CASSRGPVGSDTQYF. The CDR3, as DNA: TGTGCCAGCTCGAGGGGGCCAGTTGGCTCAGATACGCAGTATTTT.

The chain recombines TRBV16 with TRBJ1-6; D ambiguous. The V gene lost 2 bases and the J gene lost 8 bases, with 13 bases spanning the gap. CDR1 KGHSY and CDR2 FQNENV come from the germline V gene. CDR3 length: 15 residues. The CDR3 protein is CASSQKVAGDSPLHF. The CDR3 DNA follows: TGTGCCAGCAGCCAAAAGGTGGCAGGTGATTCACCCCTCCACTTT.

V is TRBV5-1 and J is TRBJ2-7; 10 bases map to TRBD2. From germline, CDR1 is SGHRS and CDR2 YFSETQ. The CDR3 spans 16 residues. The V and J ends lost 3 bases and 5 bases, in that order; junction bases with no gene match: 11. The CDR3 coding sequence is TGCGCCAGCAGCTATTTGAGCGGGAGGGCCGGCGACGAGCAGTACTTC. Protein: CASSYLSGRAGDEQYF.

This clone was counted only a few times. The chain joins TRBV5-1 to TRBJ1-1; 7 positions match TRBD1. Germline CDR1 SGHRS, CDR2 YFSETQ. The CDR3 spans 14 residues. J gave up 7 bases and V 4 bases, and 10 bases lay outside the gene matches. The CDR3 nucleotides read TGCGCCAGCAGCACCTCGGACAGGCCGATTGAAGCTTTCTTT. Encoded protein: CASSTSDRPIEAFF.

This clone occurred many times. The chain carries TRBV24-1 and TRBJ2-2; D unresolved. Germline V gene data show CDR1 as KGHDR and CDR2 as SFDVKD. The CDR3 contains 15 residues. CDR3 loop: CGHQSMERNTGELFF. CDR3 coding DNA: TGTGGCCACCAATCGATGGAGCGGAACACCGGGGAGCTGTTTTTT.

The chain links TRBV2 to TRBJ2-1; D might be TRBD2 (5 bases). The CDR3 loop spans 13 amino acids. The germline V and J ends were trimmed by 6 bases and 3 bases, with 9 bases remaining between them. The germline CDR1 and CDR2 sequences are SNHLY and FYNNEI. The DNA of the CDR3 is TGTGCCAGCAGCGACTACGGCTACAATGAGCAGTTCTTC. Translating gives CASSDYGYNEQFF.

J is TRBJ1-4 and V is TRBV27, with 11 positions matching TRBD1. The CDR3 runs to 15 residues. V trimming: 5 bases; J trimming: 7 bases; junction bases outside the gene matches: 6. Germline V gene lookup returns CDR1 MNHEY and CDR2 SMNVEV (reference sequence). The CDR3 here is CASSTRTGGTEKLFF. In DNA form, the CDR3 reads TGTGCCAGCAGTACCCGGACAGGGGGCACTGAAAAACTGTTTTTT.

This CDR3 is CASSLKGYGNTIYF. In DNA form, the CDR3 reads TGTGCCAGCAGCTTAAAGGGGTACGGAAACACCATATATTTT. The chain is built from TRBV7-9 and TRBJ1-3, with D maybe TRBD1 (5 bases). CDR1 and CDR2 from the germline V gene are SEHNR and FQNEAQ (reference sequence). Trimming left V 2 bases short and J 4 bases short, with 9 bases between. There are 14 residues in the CDR3.

With regard to this clone: Other DNA sequences from this sample encode an identical CDR3 as well. The V and J genes are TRBV12-3 or TRBV12-4 and TRBJ1-2; weak D call: TRBD1 (5 bases). This CDR3 has 13 amino acids. V was shortened by 2 bases and J by 4 bases, with 8 bases between the two germline ends. The CDR3 sequence: CASSLQGLYGYTF. In nucleotides, the CDR3 is TGTGCCAGCAGTTTACAGGGCCTCTATGGCTACACCTTC.

The chain is built from TRBV18 and TRBJ1-2; 10 nucleotides align to TRBD1. CDR1 and CDR2 from the germline V gene are KGHSH and LQKENI. The CDR3 is 17 residues long. The V gene end was trimmed by 1 base and the J gene end by 8 bases; junction bases not matched to a gene: 13. The CDR3 sequence: CASSPRHGTGELEGYTF. The CDR3 coding sequence is TGTGCCAGCTCACCACGCCACGGGACAGGGGAATTAGAAGGCTACACCTTC.

The chain uses TRBV4-2 and TRBJ2-3, with D tentatively TRBD2 (6 bases). In germline, CDR1 is LGHNA, CDR2 YNFKEQ. The V and J ends lost 1 base and 5 bases respectively, with 13 bases between them. The CDR3 spans 15 residues. CDR3 in amino acids: CASSQVTPGLDTQYF. The CDR3 DNA is TGTGCCAGCAGCCAAGTTACCCCGGGACTAGATACGCAGTATTTT.

The rearrangement links TRBV6-1 to TRBJ2-5, with 8 bases identical to TRBD2. The CDR3 runs 17 residues. V lost 3 bases and J lost 0; bases outside the gene matches: 9. The germline CDR1 and CDR2 sequences are MNHNS and SASEGT. CDR3 in amino acids: CASSDHRGGFYQETQYF. The CDR3 nucleotides are TGTGCCAGCAGTGACCATCGGGGGGGTTTTTACCAAGAGACCCAGTACTTC.

This chain links TRBV7-2 with TRBJ1-5, with D perhaps matching TRBD1 (5 bases). CDR3 length: 14 amino acids. The ends were cut back, 1 base at V and 4 bases at J, with 8 bases in the middle. Germline CDR1 SGHTA, CDR2 FQGNSA. CDR3 sequence: CASSLVQGNQPQHF. The CDR3 DNA is TGTGCCAGCAGCTTAGTCCAGGGTAATCAGCCCCAGCATTTT.

The gene calls are TRBV5-4 and TRBJ2-5; 7 bases fit TRBD1. Germline trimming cut 4 bases from V and 2 bases from J; bases unmatched to any gene: 5. Germline V gene data show CDR1 as SGHNT and CDR2 as YYREEE (reference sequence). The CDR3 loop spans 14 amino acids. The CDR3 protein is CASSPGQPQETQYF. CDR3 coding DNA: TGTGCCAGCAGCCCGGGACAGCCACAAGAGACCCAGTACTTC.

The chain is built from TRBV19 and TRBJ1-5; weak D call: TRBD1 (6 bases). The V end lost 4 bases, the J end lost 6 bases, and 10 bases lay between the germline ends. The germline V gene has CDR1 LNHDA and CDR2 SQIVND (reference sequence). The CDR3 loop spans 13 amino acids. This CDR3 reads CASSNRAGQPQHF. The CDR3 DNA sequence: TGTGCCAGTAGTAACAGGGCTGGTCAGCCCCAGCATTTT.

This chain uses TRBV6-5 with TRBJ2-7; TRBD1 might be the D (6 bases). Germline loops: CDR1 MNHEY, CDR2 SVGAGI. The length of the CDR3 is 13 residues. V was cut by 6 bases and J by 3 bases, with 12 bases left in between. CDR3 region: CASRDGQFYEQYF. The CDR3 nucleotides read TGTGCCAGCAGGGATGGACAGTTCTACGAGCAGTACTTC.

The V and J genes are TRBV19 and TRBJ1-2, with 8 nucleotides matching TRBD1. The CDR3 is 14 amino acids. The V gene's germline CDR1 is LNHDA and CDR2 SQIVND (reference sequence). J gave up 2 bases and V 8 bases, and 7 bases lay outside the gene matches. CDR3 amino acids: CASSEWDRNYGYTF. Here the CDR3 DNA reads TGTGCCAGTTCCGAATGGGACAGGAACTATGGCTACACCTTC.

The chain carries TRBV18 and TRBJ2-3; the D gene is possibly TRBD2 (6 bases). The CDR3 totals 17 residues. Germline V CDR1 and CDR2: KGHSH, LQKENI. V lost 1 base, J lost 1 base, and 15 bases lay in between. This CDR3 is CASSPRRTSQGTDTQYF. The DNA for the CDR3 is TGTGCCAGCTCACCACGCCGAACTAGCCAAGGCACAGATACGCAGTATTTT. Supplemented by reference TRBV18 and TRBJ2-3, the full variable domain reads NAGVMQNPRHLVRRRGQEARLRCSPMKGHSHVYWYRQLPEEGLKFMVYLQKENIIDESGMPKERFSAEFPKEGPSILRIQQVVRGDSAAYFCASSPRRTSQGTDTQYFGPGTRLTVL.

The J gene is TRBJ2-7, the V gene TRBV12-3 or TRBV12-4; D is possibly TRBD2 (6 bases). The CDR3 is made up of 12 amino acids. V was cut by 5 bases and J by 5 bases, with 10 bases left in between. CDR3 in amino acids: CASSPGGNEQYF. The CDR3 nucleotides are TGTGCCAGCAGTCCCGGAGGGAACGAGCAGTACTTC.

The chain carries TRBV7-6 and TRBJ2-5; tentatively, D is TRBD1 (5 bases). Deletions cut 4 bases from V and 5 bases from J, with 17 bases between. CDR1 and CDR2 (germline): SGHVS, FNYEAQ. The CDR3 runs to 15 residues. The CDR3 is CASSSSGFVSETQYF. CDR3 bases: TGTGCCAGCAGCTCCTCAGGGTTCGTGTCGGAGACCCAGTACTTC.

The sample holds a few counts of this clone. This sequence joins TRBV28 and TRBJ2-7, with a weak D call TRBD1 (6 bases). The CDR3 is 12 amino acids. V lost 6 bases and J lost 3, with 9 bases in between. CDR1 is MDHEN, CDR2 SYDVKM, per germline. The CDR3 sequence: CASSIQGYEQYF. The CDR3 region has the DNA TGTGCCAGCAGCATACAGGGCTACGAGCAGTACTTC.

The genes are TRBV19 and TRBJ2-3; D is possibly TRBD1 (6 bases). Germline CDR1 LNHDA, CDR2 SQIVND (reference sequence). Trimming cost V 5 bases and J 3 bases, with 9 bases left between them. This CDR3 has 13 amino acids. CDR3 loop: CASSSQGTDTQYF. The CDR3 bases are TGTGCCAGTAGTTCCCAGGGGACAGATACGCAGTATTTT.

This sequence joins TRBV9 and TRBJ1-2; no clear D gene. Trimming removed 4 bases from V and 9 bases from J, with 13 bases in between. CDR1 is SGDLS, CDR2 YYNGEE, per germline. The length of the CDR3 is 12 residues. CDR3 bases: TGTGCCAGCAGCCCCGTGGGCCTCAGCTACACCTTC. Amino acids: CASSPVGLSYTF.

The chain recombines TRBV29-1 with TRBJ2-5; 8 bases are shared with TRBD2. Germline V gene data show CDR1 as SQVTM and CDR2 as ANQGSEA. The CDR3 consists of 17 residues. J was trimmed by 5 bases and V by 1 base; bases with no gene match: 15. The DNA for the CDR3 is TGCAGCGTTGAAGTGACCGACGGGACTAGACTTCAGGAGACCCAGTACTTC. Translating gives CSVEVTDGTRLQETQYF.

The chain combines TRBV28 with TRBJ2-5, with 7 bases lining up with TRBD1. V lost 7 bases and J lost 2; bases outside the gene matches: 7. CDR3 length equals 14 residues. Germline CDR1 reads MDHEN; CDR2 reads SYDVKM. DNA for the CDR3: TGTGCCAGCAAGGAAGGGGGCCCGCAAGAGACCCAGTACTTC. As protein: CASKEGGPQETQYF. The full variable domain, with the rest looked up from reference TRBV28 and TRBJ2-5, is DVKVTQSSRYLVKRTGEKVFLECVQDMDHENMFWYRQDPGLGLRLIYFSYDVKMKEKGDIPEGYSVSREKKERFSLILESASTNQTSMYLCASKEGGPQETQYFGPGTRLLVL.

The rearrangement uses TRBV18 and TRBJ2-7, with TRBD1 matching 10 bases. Germline V gene data show CDR1 as KGHSH and CDR2 as LQKENI. This CDR3 spans 14 amino acids. With 5 bases clipped from V and 5 bases from J, the junction kept 6 bases outside the gene matches. CDR3 DNA: TGTGCCAGCTCATCGACAGGGGGCCGGAACGAGCAGTACTTC. This sequence encodes CASSSTGGRNEQYF.